Each of the 5 T cell receptor beta chains below was sequenced from the same sample in a study of tumor T cells in aggressive B-cell lymphoma. Repertoires were generated with immunoSEQ multiplex PCR, while TCRdb's copy carries only in-frame clones and drops some. The sample comprises roughly 990 clones, 82% of which are singletons, and 7.7% rests with the top ten. The source material was tumor tissue. The receptors here all came from an adult with diffuse large B cell lymphoma.

The CDR3 DNA follows: TGTGCCAGCAGCGATGGACAGTTGAACACTGAAGCTTTCTTT. Its protein is CASSDGQLNTEAFF. The chain couples TRBV5-8 to TRBJ1-1, with a weak D call TRBD1 (6 bases). The germline V and J ends were trimmed by 4 bases and 0 bases, with 10 bases remaining between them. CDR3 length: 14 amino acids. Germline CDR1 SGHTS, CDR2 YDEGEE.

This clone came up a few times. J is TRBJ2-3 and V is TRBV9, with D possibly TRBD1 on 5 matching bases. The CDR3 covers 15 residues. The germline V and J ends were trimmed by 2 bases and 2 bases, with 12 bases remaining between them. Germline CDR1 is SGDLS and CDR2 is YYNGEE. The CDR3 sequence: CASSVQGPTTDTQYF. The CDR3 bases are TGTGCCAGCAGCGTCCAGGGTCCAACCACAGATACGCAGTATTTT. Complete variable domain (other parts from reference TRBV9 and TRBJ2-3): DSGVTQTPKHLITATGQRVTLRCSPRSGDLSVYWYQQSLDQGLQFLIQYYNGEERAKGNILERFSAQQFPDLHSELNLSSLELGDSALYFCASSVQGPTTDTQYFGPGTRLTVL.

V usage is TRBV28 and J usage is TRBJ1-1; TRBD1 matches 10 bases. CDR3 length equals 14 residues. The V gene end was trimmed by 4 bases and the J gene end by 5 bases; junction bases not matched to a gene: 4. Germline V gene lookup returns CDR1 MDHEN and CDR2 SYDVKM. The CDR3, as DNA: TGTGCCAGCAGTTCCGGGACAGGGGAAACTGAAGCTTTCTTT. Protein sequence: CASSSGTGETEAFF.

The chain carries TRBV9 and TRBJ2-3, with 7 bases identical to TRBD2. The V segment lost 3 bases and the J segment 0 bases; nucleotides outside the gene matches: 4. Germline V CDR1 and CDR2: SGDLS, YYNGEE. The CDR3 covers 15 residues. In nucleotides, the CDR3 is TGTGCCAGCAGCGACCCAGCGGGGAGCACAGATACGCAGTATTTT. Its translation: CASSDPAGSTDTQYF.

For this clone: The same CDR3 is also encoded by other DNA sequences in this sample. The chain carries TRBV10-3 and TRBJ1-6; D gene ambiguous. The CDR3 is 13 amino acids. Trimming cost V 3 bases and J 13 bases, with 13 bases left between them. Germline V gene sequence: CDR1 ENHRY, CDR2 SYGVKD. The CDR3 reads CAISEKNSSPLHF. In DNA, the CDR3 is TGTGCCATCAGTGAAAAAAACAGCTCCCCCCTCCACTTT.